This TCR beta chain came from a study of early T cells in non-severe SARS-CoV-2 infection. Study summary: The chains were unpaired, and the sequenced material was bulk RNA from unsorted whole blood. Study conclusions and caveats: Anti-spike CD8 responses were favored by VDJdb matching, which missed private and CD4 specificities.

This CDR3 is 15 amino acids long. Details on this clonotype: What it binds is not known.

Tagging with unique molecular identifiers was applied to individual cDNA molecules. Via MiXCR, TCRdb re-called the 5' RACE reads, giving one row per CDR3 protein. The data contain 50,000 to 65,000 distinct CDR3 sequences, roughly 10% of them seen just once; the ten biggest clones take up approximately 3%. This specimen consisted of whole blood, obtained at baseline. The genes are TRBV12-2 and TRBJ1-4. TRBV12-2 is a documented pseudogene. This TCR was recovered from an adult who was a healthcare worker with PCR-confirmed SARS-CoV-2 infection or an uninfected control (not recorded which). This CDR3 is CASRLDGGGNEKLFF. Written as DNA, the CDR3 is TGTGCAAGTCGCTTAGACGGGGGAGGGAACGAAAAACTGTTTTTT.